This record looks at one T cell receptor (beta chain) sequence and its context. These data belong to a study of blood T cell repertoires in COVID-19. Study-level background: Donors in the United States, Italy and Spain gave samples during acute or convalescent COVID-19. The analysed material was cDNA or gDNA that came from T cells, B-cell-depleted T cells, or PBMCs.

Methods used by the authors: Estimation of nucleated cell counts was performed using reference gene primer amplification. Clones were read by immunoSEQ multiplex PCR, and TCRdb kept only the in-frame ones, dropping some. V, J and clone size reflect that table, while D and trimming were determined from the DNA. The table includes around 320,000 clones, about nine tenths detected once. The germline gives CDR1 MNHEY, CDR2 SMNVEV (reference sequence). V was pared by 6 bases and J by 8 bases, with 13 bases between. The CDR3 has 12 amino acids. The sequencing sample was made of peripheral blood. The V and J genes are TRBV27 and TRBJ1-2; possibly TRBD1 for D (5 bases). The origin of this receptor is a man between 18 and 35 years old with active or convalescent COVID-19. The DNA for the CDR3 is TGTGCCAGCAGGAAAGGGGTTTTCGGCTACACCTTC. Amino acids: CASRKGVFGYTF.